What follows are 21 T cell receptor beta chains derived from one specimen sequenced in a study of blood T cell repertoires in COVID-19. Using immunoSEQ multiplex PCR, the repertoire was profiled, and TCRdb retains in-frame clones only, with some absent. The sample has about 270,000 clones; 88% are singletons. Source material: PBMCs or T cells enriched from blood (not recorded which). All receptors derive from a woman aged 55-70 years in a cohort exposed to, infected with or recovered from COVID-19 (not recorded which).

The CDR3 loop is CASSPPGAGAGQYF. The CDR3 DNA reads TGTGCCAGCAGCCCTCCAGGGGCGGGGGCCGGGCAGTACTTC. The genes are TRBV7-9 and TRBJ2-7; maybe TRBD2 (7 bases). Trimming removed 5 bases at V and 9 bases at J, with 20 bases between. Germline assignment: CDR1 SEHNR and CDR2 FQNEAQ (reference sequence). The CDR3 is 14 amino acids.

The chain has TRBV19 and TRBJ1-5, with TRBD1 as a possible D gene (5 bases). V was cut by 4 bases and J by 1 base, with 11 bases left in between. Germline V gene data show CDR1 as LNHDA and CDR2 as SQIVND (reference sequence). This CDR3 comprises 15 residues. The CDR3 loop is CASSTGDVSNQPQHF. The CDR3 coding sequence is TGTGCCAGTAGTACGGGGGATGTGAGCAATCAGCCCCAGCATTTT.

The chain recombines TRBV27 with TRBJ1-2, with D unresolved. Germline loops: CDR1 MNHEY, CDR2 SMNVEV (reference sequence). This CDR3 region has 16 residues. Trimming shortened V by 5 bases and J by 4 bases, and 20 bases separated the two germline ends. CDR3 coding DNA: TGTGCCAGCAGTGCACCCCCCGGGAGTCACGGCTATGGCTACACCTTC. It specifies CASSAPPGSHGYGYTF.

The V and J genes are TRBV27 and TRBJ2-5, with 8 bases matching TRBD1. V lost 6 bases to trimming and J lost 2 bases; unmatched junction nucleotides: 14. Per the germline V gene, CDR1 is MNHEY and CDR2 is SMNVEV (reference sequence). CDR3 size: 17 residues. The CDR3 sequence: CASSPQIRGRRQETQYF. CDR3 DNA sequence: TGTGCCAGCAGCCCCCAGATCAGGGGGCGTCGGCAAGAGACCCAGTACTTC.

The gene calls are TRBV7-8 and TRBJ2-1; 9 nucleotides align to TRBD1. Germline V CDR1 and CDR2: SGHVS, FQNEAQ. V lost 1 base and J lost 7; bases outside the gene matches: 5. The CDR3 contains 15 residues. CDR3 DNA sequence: TGTGCCAGCAGCTTAGGCGGACAGGGGAGGAATGAGCAGTTCTTC. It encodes CASSLGGQGRNEQFF.

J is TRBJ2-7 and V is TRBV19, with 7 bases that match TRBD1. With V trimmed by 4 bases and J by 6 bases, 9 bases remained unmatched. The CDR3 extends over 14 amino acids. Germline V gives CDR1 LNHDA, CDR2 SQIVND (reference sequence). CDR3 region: CASSTGTATSEQYF. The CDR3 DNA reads TGTGCCAGTAGTACCGGGACAGCGACGAGCGAGCAGTACTTC.

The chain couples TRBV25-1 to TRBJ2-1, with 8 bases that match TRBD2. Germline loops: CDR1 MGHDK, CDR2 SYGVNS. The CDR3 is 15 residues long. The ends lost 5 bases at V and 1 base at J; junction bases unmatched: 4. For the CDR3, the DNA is TGTGCCAGCAGTAGCGGGAGCCTTTCCTACAATGAGCAGTTCTTC. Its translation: CASSSGSLSYNEQFF.

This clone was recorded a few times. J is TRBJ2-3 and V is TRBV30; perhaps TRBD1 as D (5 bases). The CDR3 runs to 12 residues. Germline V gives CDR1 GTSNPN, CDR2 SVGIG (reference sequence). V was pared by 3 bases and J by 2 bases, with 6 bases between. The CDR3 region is CAWSRATDTQYF. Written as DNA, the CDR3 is TGTGCCTGGAGCAGGGCCACAGATACGCAGTATTTT.

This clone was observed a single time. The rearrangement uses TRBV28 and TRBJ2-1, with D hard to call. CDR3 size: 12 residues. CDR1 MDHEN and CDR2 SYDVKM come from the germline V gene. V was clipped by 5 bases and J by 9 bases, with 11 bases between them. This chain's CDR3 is CASSPPRGEQFF. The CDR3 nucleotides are TGTGCCAGCAGTCCACCGCGAGGTGAGCAGTTCTTC.

In DNA, the CDR3 is TGCGCCAGCAGCCAAGGTTCTAGCGGGAGGGACGAGCAGTACTTC. Residues: CASSQGSSGRDEQYF. The chain is built from TRBV4-1 and TRBJ2-7; 12 bases map to TRBD2. The junction had 3 bases not matched to a gene; V was cut back by 1 base and J by 5 bases. CDR3 length: 15 amino acids. The germline CDR1 and CDR2 sequences are MGHRA and YSYEKL.

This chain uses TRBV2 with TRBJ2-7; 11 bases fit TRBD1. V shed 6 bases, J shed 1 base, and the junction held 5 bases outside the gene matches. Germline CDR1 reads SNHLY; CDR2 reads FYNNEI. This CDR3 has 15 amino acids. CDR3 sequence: CASSVGTGGSYEQYF. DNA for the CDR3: TGTGCCAGCAGCGTGGGGACAGGGGGATCCTACGAGCAGTACTTC.

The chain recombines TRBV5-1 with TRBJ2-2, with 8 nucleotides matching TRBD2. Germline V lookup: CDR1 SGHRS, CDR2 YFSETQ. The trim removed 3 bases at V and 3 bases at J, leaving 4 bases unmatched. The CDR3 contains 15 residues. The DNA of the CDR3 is TGCGCCAGCAGCTCACCGGGACTAGACACCGGGGAGCTGTTTTTT. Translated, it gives CASSSPGLDTGELFF.

This CDR3 reads CASVPTGSWNNSPLHF. The DNA for the CDR3 is TGTGCCAGCGTACCGACAGGGAGTTGGAATAATTCACCCCTCCACTTT. The chain carries TRBV2 and TRBJ1-6; TRBD1 matches 7 bases. This CDR3 is 16 amino acids long. V lost 8 bases and J lost 5; bases outside the gene matches: 12. Germline V lookup: CDR1 SNHLY, CDR2 FYNNEI.

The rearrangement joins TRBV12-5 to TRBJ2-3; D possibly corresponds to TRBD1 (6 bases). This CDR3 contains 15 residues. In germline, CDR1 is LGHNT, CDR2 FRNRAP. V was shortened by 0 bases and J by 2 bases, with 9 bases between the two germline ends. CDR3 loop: CASGLVGGNTDTQYF. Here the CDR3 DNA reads TGTGCTAGTGGTTTGGTAGGGGGAAACACAGATACGCAGTATTTT.

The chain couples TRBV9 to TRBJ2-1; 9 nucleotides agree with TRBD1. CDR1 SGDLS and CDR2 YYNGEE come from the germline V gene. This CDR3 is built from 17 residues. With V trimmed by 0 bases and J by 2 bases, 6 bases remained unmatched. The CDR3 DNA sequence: TGTGCCAGCAGCGTAGGTCCGACAGGGGGGACCTACAATGAGCAGTTCTTC. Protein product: CASSVGPTGGTYNEQFF.

CDR3 coding DNA: TGTGCCAGCAGTGACCCACAGGGGAACACTGAAGCTTTCTTT. The encoded protein is CASSDPQGNTEAFF. V is TRBV6-1 and J is TRBJ1-1; D possibly corresponds to TRBD1 (6 bases). Germline CDR1 and CDR2: MNHNS and SASEGT. V was cut by 3 bases and J by 1 base, with 9 bases left in between. This CDR3 is built from 14 residues.

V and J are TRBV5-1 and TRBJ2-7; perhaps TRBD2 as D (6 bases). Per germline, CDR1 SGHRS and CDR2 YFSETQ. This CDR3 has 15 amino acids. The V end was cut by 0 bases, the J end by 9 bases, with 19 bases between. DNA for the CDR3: TGCGCCAGCAGCTTGGTCGGCAGGGAGGTGGAGGGGCAGTACTTC. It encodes CASSLVGREVEGQYF.

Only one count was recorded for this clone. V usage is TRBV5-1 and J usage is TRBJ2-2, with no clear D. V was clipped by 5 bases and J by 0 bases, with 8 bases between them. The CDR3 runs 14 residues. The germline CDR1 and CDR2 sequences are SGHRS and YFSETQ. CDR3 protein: CASSMSANTGELFF. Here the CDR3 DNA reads TGCGCCAGCAGTATGTCAGCGAACACCGGGGAGCTGTTTTTT.

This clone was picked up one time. CDR3 bases: TGTGCCATCGGAGAGGGTTACCAGCCCCAGCATTTT. Protein product: CAIGEGYQPQHF. V usage is TRBV10-3 and J usage is TRBJ1-5, with D unclear. V was pared by 8 bases and J by 7 bases, with 12 bases between. Germline V CDR1 and CDR2: ENHRY, SYGVKD. The CDR3 length is 12 residues.

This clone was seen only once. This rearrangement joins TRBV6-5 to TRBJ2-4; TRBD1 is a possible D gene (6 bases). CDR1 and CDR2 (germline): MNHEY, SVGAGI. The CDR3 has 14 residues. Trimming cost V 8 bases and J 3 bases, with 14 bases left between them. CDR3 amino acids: CASLGAGVKNIQYF. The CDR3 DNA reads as TGTGCCAGCCTAGGGGCAGGGGTCAAAAACATTCAGTACTTC.

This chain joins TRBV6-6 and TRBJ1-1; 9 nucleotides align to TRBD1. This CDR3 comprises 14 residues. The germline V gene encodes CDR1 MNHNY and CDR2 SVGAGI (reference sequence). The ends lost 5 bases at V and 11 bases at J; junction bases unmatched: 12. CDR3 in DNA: TGTGCCAGCAGTCCGACCCGGGACAGGGCTGGGGCTTTCTTT. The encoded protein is CASSPTRDRAGAFF.